These 32 T cell receptor beta chains came from one sample sequenced in a study of regulatory T cells in long-lasting Graves disease. Specified time point: persistent/refractory GD, antithyroid drugs over 5 years with positive TRAb. Researchers made the TCR library from RNA that was extracted from PBMCs. Both iRepertoire HTBI primers and Arm-PCR of CDR3 regions were used to build the TCR beta libraries. TCRdb reanalysed the multiplex PCR reads using MiXCR and keeps one entry per CDR3 protein. The sample carries more than 350,000 distinct CDR3 sequences, around 23% recorded once. The input for sequencing was peripheral blood mononuclear cells (PBMCs), taken when the disease was refractory, from a patient treated with antithyroid drugs. These receptors were taken from a female donor with Graves disease.

This clonotype has only a few counts. V gene TRBV19 combines with J gene TRBJ1-5; 8 bases fit TRBD1. This CDR3 spans 15 amino acids. Germline CDR1 LNHDA, CDR2 SQIVND (reference sequence). Trimming removed 4 bases from V and 1 base from J; junction bases left unmatched: 3. CDR3 bases: TGTGCCAGTAGTACTGGACAGGGCAGCAATCAGCCCCAGCATTTT. The encoded protein is CASSTGQGSNQPQHF.

This clonotype appeared many times. J is TRBJ2-2 and V is TRBV10-1; 8 positions agree with TRBD1. The CDR3 sequence is 15 residues long. Germline V gene data show CDR1 as WNHNN and CDR2 as SYGVQD (reference sequence). With 5 bases clipped from V and 5 bases from J, the junction kept 7 bases outside the gene matches. This chain's CDR3 is CASSLTGGRTGELFF. As DNA, the CDR3 is TGCGCCAGCAGTCTAACAGGGGGAAGGACCGGGGAGCTGTTTTTT.

There are many counts of this clonotype. This chain connects TRBV20-1 to TRBJ2-7, with D possibly being TRBD1 (6 bases). V gave up 0 bases and J gave up 0 bases, with 15 bases separating them. The CDR3 runs to 16 residues. The V gene's germline CDR1 is DFQATT and CDR2 SNEGSKA (reference sequence). The DNA for the CDR3 is TGCAGTGCTAGAGATCCTTCGACAGGAGACTCCTACGAGCAGTACTTC. This codes for CSARDPSTGDSYEQYF.

This clonotype has a count of ten or more. This rearrangement joins TRBV28 to TRBJ1-2; D is uncertain. Germline loops: CDR1 MDHEN, CDR2 SYDVKM. V dropped 6 bases and J dropped 4 bases, with 9 bases sitting between them. The CDR3 has 12 residues. The chain's CDR3 is CASSLLSYGYTF. The CDR3 bases are TGTGCCAGCAGCCTCCTTTCCTATGGCTACACCTTC.

The chain joins TRBV10-2 to TRBJ1-1; 11 bases agree with TRBD1. Germline CDR1 WSHSY, CDR2 SAAADI. The CDR3 runs to 14 residues. V shed 7 bases and J 7 bases; nucleotides not matched to a gene: 8. CDR3 nucleotide sequence: TGCGCCAGCACCGGAGGGACAGGGGGAAATGAAGCTTTCTTT. Translation: CASTGGTGGNEAFF.

The sample holds many counts of this clonotype. This rearrangement joins TRBV20-1 to TRBJ1-5; perhaps TRBD1 as D (5 bases). Germline CDR1 DFQATT, CDR2 SNEGSKA (reference sequence). CDR3 length: 12 residues. With 4 bases removed from V and 6 bases from J, the gap between germline ends came to 10 bases. The CDR3 coding sequence is TGCAGTGCTAACGGGGGTAGTCAGCCCCAGCATTTT. Its translation: CSANGGSQPQHF.

Note on this clonotype: A much larger clone lies a single base off, so this may be a read error. The chain links TRBV6-5 to TRBJ2-7; 10 nucleotides line up with TRBD2. The CDR3 has 16 residues. Germline-derived CDR1 and CDR2 are MNHEY and SVGAGI. The DNA of the CDR3 is TGTGCCAGCGGTTACTCAGGACTAGCGGTTAACTACGAGCAGTACTTC. It is translated as CASGYSGLAVNYEQYF.

This clonotype was detected many times. The rearrangement links TRBV28 to TRBJ2-7, with D uncertain. The germline CDR1 and CDR2 sequences are MDHEN and SYDVKM. The CDR3 is made up of 14 amino acids. V was trimmed by 6 bases and J by 3 bases, leaving 15 bases between them. CDR3 coding DNA: TGTGCCAGCAGGGAGAGGCCGGGTGGCTACGAGCAGTACTTC. Translation gives CASRERPGGYEQYF.

The table lists this clonotype with many counts. V usage is TRBV20-1 and J usage is TRBJ1-1; possible D gene TRBD1, 5 bases. V lost 3 bases, J lost 4 bases, and 12 bases lay in between. CDR1 DFQATT and CDR2 SNEGSKA come from the germline V gene (reference sequence). The CDR3 length is 13 residues. The CDR3, as DNA: TGCAGTGCTAGCGATTCCAGGGCCACTGAAGCTTTCTTT. Its protein is CSASDSRATEAFF.

At least ten counts were recorded for this clonotype. The chain recombines TRBV2 with TRBJ2-5; D unclear. The CDR3 totals 13 residues. CDR1 is SNHLY, CDR2 FYNNEI, per germline. Trimming stripped 7 bases from V and 3 bases from J, with 12 bases between. The DNA of the CDR3 is TGTGCCAGCATGCGAATGGGCGAAGAGACCCAGTACTTC. Amino acids: CASMRMGEETQYF.

The rearrangement uses TRBV6-1 and TRBJ2-5; TRBD1 or TRBD2 may be the D gene (5 bases each). From germline, CDR1 is MNHNS and CDR2 SASEGT. Trimming shortened V by 3 bases and J by 7 bases, and 15 bases separated the two germline ends. This CDR3 has 14 residues. The CDR3 DNA follows: TGTGCCAGCAGTGAGGGACGGAGGTTTGGGACCCAGTACTTC. Amino acid sequence: CASSEGRRFGTQYF.

Only one count was recorded for this clonotype. The rearrangement joins TRBV28 to TRBJ1-2; 11 bases agree with TRBD1. The V and J ends lost 7 bases and 4 bases, in that order; junction bases with no gene match: 5. Germline-derived CDR1 and CDR2 are MDHEN and SYDVKM. The CDR3 extends over 14 amino acids. CDR3 coding DNA: TGTGCCAGCACCTGGACAGGGGGCACCTATGGCTACACCTTC. The encoded protein is CASTWTGGTYGYTF.

Only a few counts were recorded for this clonotype. The chain recombines TRBV4-1 with TRBJ2-7; 9 nucleotides align to TRBD1. Germline V CDR1 and CDR2: MGHRA, YSYEKL. The CDR3 sequence is 17 residues long. V lost 3 bases and J lost 2; bases outside the gene matches: 11. This chain's CDR3 is CASSQTQRTGVPYEQYF. The CDR3 bases are TGCGCCAGCAGCCAGACACAAAGGACAGGGGTCCCCTACGAGCAGTACTTC.

This clonotype appeared once. The V call is TRBV28, the J call TRBJ2-5; 7 bases map to TRBD2. The end of the DNA fits TRBJ2-1 better, so the J call may be wrong. The CDR3 length is 15 residues. CDR1 is MDHEN, CDR2 SYDVKM, per germline. CDR3 nucleotide sequence: TGTGCCAGCATAGGGCCCAGGGAGGGGTACAATGAGCAGTTCTTC. Protein sequence: CASIGPREGYNEQFF.

This chain links TRBV5-6 with TRBJ1-2; D call uncertain. The CDR3 has 13 amino acids. The germline gives CDR1 SGHDT, CDR2 YYEEEE. V gave up 3 bases and J gave up 4 bases, with 10 bases separating them. CDR3 loop: CASSSKLGYGYTF. The CDR3 nucleotides are TGTGCCAGCAGCTCAAAGCTTGGCTATGGCTACACCTTC.

This clonotype was observed at least ten times. DNA for the CDR3: TGTGCCAGCAAACGCACAGGGGGCTACGAGCAGTACTTC. Amino acid sequence: CASKRTGGYEQYF. J is TRBJ2-7 and V is TRBV6-1; 8 bases fit TRBD1. The ends lost 7 bases at V and 3 bases at J; junction bases unmatched: 5. The CDR3 consists of 13 residues. Germline V CDR1 and CDR2: MNHNS, SASEGT.

This clonotype was recorded many times. This chain connects TRBV29-1 to TRBJ1-5, with TRBD1 identical over 7 bases. V dropped 4 bases and J dropped 2; count of bases not matched to a gene: 2. Germline CDR1 and CDR2: SQVTM and ANQGSEA. This CDR3 region has 13 residues. The CDR3 protein is CSVGTGRNQPQHF. CDR3 DNA sequence: TGCAGCGTTGGGACAGGTCGCAATCAGCCCCAGCATTTT.

V and J are TRBV12-3 or TRBV12-4 and TRBJ2-5; TRBD1 or TRBD2 may be the D gene (5 bases each). V was pared by 5 bases and J by 3 bases, with 10 bases between. The CDR3 spans 13 residues. The CDR3 DNA sequence: TGTGCCAGCAGTCTCATGGGGGAAGAGACCCAGTACTTC. Translating gives CASSLMGEETQYF.

This clonotype was detected only a few times. This chain links TRBV6-1 with TRBJ1-6, with TRBD1 matching over 9 bases. The germline V gene encodes CDR1 MNHNS and CDR2 SASEGT. The CDR3 length is 15 residues. V dropped 6 bases and J dropped 7; count of bases not matched to a gene: 7. The CDR3 nucleotides are TGTGCCAGCAGAGCCGAACAGGGGGCGAATTCACCCCTCCACTTT. Its translation: CASRAEQGANSPLHF.

The V and J genes are TRBV20-1 and TRBJ2-4; D gene uncertain. The V end was cut by 1 base, the J end by 0 bases, with 7 bases between. This CDR3 contains 14 residues. CDR1 and CDR2 from the germline V gene are DFQATT and SNEGSKA (reference sequence). DNA for the CDR3: TGCAGTGCTAGAGTCCCCGTAGCCAAAAACATTCAGTACTTC. Amino acid sequence: CSARVPVAKNIQYF.

This clonotype was detected a few times. This sequence joins TRBV6-1 and TRBJ1-1; 9 bases are a match to TRBD1. CDR1 MNHNS and CDR2 SASEGT come from the germline V gene. The CDR3 is 15 amino acids. Trimming took 0 bases from V and 6 from J; bases not matched to a gene: 5. CDR3 loop: CASSEAYRGLAEAFF. CDR3 DNA sequence: TGTGCCAGCAGTGAAGCATACAGGGGGCTGGCTGAAGCTTTCTTT.

This clonotype was detected a few times. The CDR3 end shows no conserved phenylalanine or tryptophan, and so a read error is likely. It is unclear where the CDR3 begins or ends on the DNA, so no DNA is shown, and the CDR3 is as TCRdb lists it. This chain links TRBV6-5 with TRBJ1-2; the table calls TRBD1, which could not be checked here. Germline values: CDR1 MNHEY, CDR2 SVGAGI. The CDR3 extends over 9 residues, inclusive of both ends. This CDR3 reads CASSYPLSV.

The genes are TRBV28 and TRBJ1-2; D remains ambiguous. The CDR3 consists of 15 residues. CDR1 MDHEN and CDR2 SYDVKM come from the germline V gene. Trimming pared 2 bases from V and 5 bases from J, leaving 15 bases between. CDR3 sequence (DNA): TGTGCCAGCAGTTTAATCCCCGACTCGCCGTATGGCTACACCTTC. Translating it yields CASSLIPDSPYGYTF.

This sequence joins TRBV7-6 and TRBJ1-1; the D is unclear. V was clipped by 6 bases and J by 4 bases, with 21 bases between them. CDR1 is SGHVS, CDR2 FNYEAQ, per germline. The CDR3 spans 16 residues. CDR3 sequence: CASRPNLQSPGTEAFF. DNA for the CDR3: TGTGCCAGCAGACCGAATCTACAGAGCCCCGGCACTGAAGCTTTCTTT.

Only a few counts were recorded for this clonotype. The V and J genes are TRBV20-1 and TRBJ1-2; D perhaps matches TRBD1 (6 bases). From germline, CDR1 is DFQATT and CDR2 SNEGSKA (reference sequence). The CDR3 loop spans 13 amino acids. V was pared by 6 bases and J by 3 bases, with 14 bases between. This CDR3 is CSAPGDTHYGYTF. The CDR3 DNA reads as TGCAGTGCGCCAGGGGACACCCACTATGGCTACACCTTC.

Many counts were recorded for this clonotype. The chain is built from TRBV3-1 and TRBJ1-2, with 7 nucleotides matching TRBD1. The CDR3 runs 14 residues. Trimming cost V 4 bases and J 8 bases; bases outside gene matches: 10. CDR1 is LGHDT, CDR2 YNNKEL, per germline (reference sequence). The CDR3 sequence: CASSLVDRVEGYTF. CDR3 coding DNA: TGTGCCAGCAGCCTAGTCGACAGGGTCGAGGGCTACACCTTC.

The V gene is TRBV6-1, the J gene TRBJ1-2; weak D call: TRBD1 (6 bases). V was shortened by 6 bases and J by 2 bases, with 22 bases between the two germline ends. The CDR3 runs 17 residues. Germline-derived CDR1 and CDR2 are MNHNS and SASEGT. The CDR3 DNA reads as TGTGCCAGCAGCCCCTACCCGCCGGGACACCAGAACTATGGCTACACCTTC. Its translation: CASSPYPPGHQNYGYTF.

V usage is TRBV30 and J usage is TRBJ2-7; D is ambiguous. The CDR3 runs 13 residues. Germline-derived CDR1 and CDR2 are GTSNPN and SVGIG (reference sequence). Trimming left V 3 bases short and J 4 bases short, with 13 bases between. The DNA for the CDR3 is TGTGCCTGGAGCGACACACAGCCTTACGAGCAGTACTTC. Translated: CAWSDTQPYEQYF. Drawing the rest from reference TRBV30 and TRBJ2-7, the complete variable domain is SQTIHQWPATLVQPVGSPLSLECTVEGTSNPNLYWYRQAAGRGLQLLFYSVGIGQISSEVPQNLSASRPQDRQFILSSKKLLLSDSGFYLCAWSDTQPYEQYFGPGTRLTVT.

The V call is TRBV20-1, the J call TRBJ2-5; 13 bases align to TRBD2. This CDR3 spans 17 amino acids. The V segment lost 0 bases and the J segment 1 base; nucleotides outside the gene matches: 5. CDR1 is DFQATT and CDR2 is SNEGSKA in the germline V gene (reference sequence). The CDR3 spells CSARDPGTSGIQETQYF. The CDR3 region has the DNA TGCAGTGCTAGAGATCCCGGGACTAGCGGGATCCAAGAGACCCAGTACTTC.

This clonotype has ten or more counts. The V gene is TRBV2, the J gene TRBJ2-7, with TRBD2 matching 12 bases. The V segment lost 10 bases and the J segment 4 bases; nucleotides outside the gene matches: 5. The CDR3 spans 13 residues. Germline loops: CDR1 SNHLY, CDR2 FYNNEI. In DNA form, the CDR3 reads TGTGCCACCCTACTAGCGGGAGGTTACGAGCAGTACTTC. Protein product: CATLLAGGYEQYF. Looking up the rest from reference TRBV2 and TRBJ2-7 gives the full variable domain: EPEVTQTPSHQVTQMGQEVILRCVPISNHLYFYWYRQILGQKVEFLVSFYNNEISEKSEIFDDQFSVERPDGSNFTLKIRSTKLEDSAMYFCATLLAGGYEQYFGPGTRLTVT.

This sequence joins TRBV7-9 and TRBJ2-5; 7 bases are a match to TRBD1. CDR1 and CDR2 from the germline V gene are SEHNR and FQNEAQ (reference sequence). This CDR3 contains 14 residues. J gave up 7 bases and V 2 bases, and 7 bases lay outside the gene matches. This CDR3 is CASSLRDSPLTQYF. CDR3 sequence (DNA): TGTGCCAGCAGCTTAAGGGACAGCCCCCTGACCCAGTACTTC.

The genes are TRBV6-1 and TRBJ1-2; tentatively, D is TRBD1 (6 bases). The CDR3 has 12 residues. Between the trimmed V and J ends, which lost 7 bases and 8 bases, there was a span of 14 bases. Looked up from germline, CDR1 is MNHNS and CDR2 is SASEGT. The CDR3 DNA sequence: TGTGCCAGCACCTCGGGGGCTAGGGGCTACACCTTC. As protein: CASTSGARGYTF.